Below, 21 T cell receptor beta chains from the same sample are listed, as sequenced in a study of blood T cell repertoires in COVID-19 (dated by TCRdb to 2020 to 2022). The receptor library was made with the immunoSEQ multiplex PCR assay. This is the immuneACCESS table as TCRdb keeps it, with only in-frame sequences that have V and J called. A part of the clones is gone; compared with another copy, unresolved V genes explain less than half, and the rest is unexplained. The sample has under 35,000 clones on record, roughly 90% of them singletons. The ten biggest clones cover 5.5% to 7.5% of the sample. Sequencing was performed on peripheral blood. These receptors were obtained from a human donor in a cohort sampled during active COVID-19.

The table lists this clone with a count of one. This sequence joins TRBV7-2 and TRBJ2-7; 13 bases match TRBD2. Germline CDR1 SGHTA, CDR2 FQGNSA. This CDR3 has 15 residues. V dropped 4 bases and J dropped 2; count of bases not matched to a gene: 2. CDR3 loop: CASSWGTSGAYEQYF. CDR3 nucleotide sequence: TGTGCCAGCAGCTGGGGGACTAGCGGGGCCTACGAGCAGTACTTC. Full variable domain (rest looked up from reference TRBV7-2 and TRBJ2-7): GAGVSQSPSNKVTEKGKDVELRCDPISGHTALYWYRQSLGQGLEFLIYFQGNSAPDKSGLPSDRFSAERTGGSVSTLTIQRTQQEDSAVYLCASSWGTSGAYEQYFGPGTRLTVT.

The chain is built from TRBV3-1 (or the pseudogene TRBV3-2) and TRBJ1-6; D gene ambiguous. The CDR3 is made up of 14 amino acids. Germline CDR1 reads LGHDT; CDR2 reads YNNKEL (reference sequence). Trimming took 4 bases from V and 5 from J, leaving 9 bases between them. The CDR3 sequence is CASSPQSHNSPLHF. Here the CDR3 DNA reads TGTGCCAGCAGCCCTCAAAGCCATAATTCACCCCTCCACTTT.

The chain has TRBV19 and TRBJ2-7; the match to TRBD2 covers 10 bases. Germline V gene data show CDR1 as LNHDA and CDR2 as SQIVND (reference sequence). The CDR3 loop spans 19 amino acids. The V segment lost 1 base and the J segment 0 bases; nucleotides outside the gene matches: 12. The CDR3 DNA is TGTGCCAGTAGTATAGCGGTGGGGCTGACTAGCGGGCACTCCTACGAGCAGTACTTC. Translation: CASSIAVGLTSGHSYEQYF.

The V and J genes are TRBV19 and TRBJ2-4; 12 nucleotides agree with TRBD2. The CDR3 loop spans 16 amino acids. J gave up 4 bases and V 6 bases, and 7 bases lay outside the gene matches. Germline CDR1 is LNHDA and CDR2 is SQIVND (reference sequence). The CDR3 nucleotides read TGTGCCAGTAGCGGATATACTAGCGGGGGGAAAAACATTCAGTACTTC. This codes for CASSGYTSGGKNIQYF.

CDR3 sequence (DNA): TGCAGTGCTAGAGATTCTGCCCCGAGTACCTTC. Translated: CSARDSAPSTF. The rearrangement joins TRBV20-1 to TRBJ1-2; D remains unclear. V gave up 0 bases and J gave up 14 bases, with 13 bases separating them. Germline CDR1 DFQATT, CDR2 SNEGSKA (reference sequence). The CDR3 runs 11 residues.

Regarding this clone: This sample includes further DNA sequences coding for the same CDR3. The chain couples TRBV15 to TRBJ2-5; TRBD2 agrees at 7 bases. The CDR3 extends over 13 amino acids. CDR1 and CDR2 (germline): LNHNV, YYDKDF (reference sequence). The ends lost 3 bases at V and 3 bases at J; junction bases unmatched: 1. In DNA, the CDR3 is TGTGCCACCAGCAGGGCGGGGGAAGAGACCCAGTACTTC. Its translation is CATSRAGEETQYF.

CDR3 residues: CASSESGQVLSYTDTQYF. Written as DNA, the CDR3 is TGCGCCAGCAGTGAGTCGGGACAGGTCCTGAGCTACACAGATACGCAGTATTTT. The chain employs TRBV10-1 and TRBJ2-3; 8 positions match TRBD1. J was trimmed by 2 bases and V by 0 bases; bases with no gene match: 10. CDR3 length equals 18 residues. From germline, CDR1 is WNHNN and CDR2 SYGVQD (reference sequence).

The chain links TRBV4-3 to TRBJ2-2; 7 nucleotides match TRBD1. The CDR3 covers 16 residues. The trim removed 3 bases at V and 6 bases at J, leaving 10 bases unmatched. Germline-derived CDR1 and CDR2 are LGHNA and YSLEER. This CDR3 reads CASSHLTGEGAGELFF. The DNA of the CDR3 is TGCGCCAGCAGCCACCTCACAGGGGAAGGAGCCGGGGAGCTGTTTTTT.

The chain combines TRBV4-1 with TRBJ1-6, with 8 bases identical to TRBD1. The CDR3 is made up of 16 amino acids. Trimming cost V 0 bases and J 10 bases; bases outside gene matches: 8. Looked up from germline, CDR1 is MGHRA and CDR2 is YSYEKL. This chain's CDR3 is CASSQDGQGFGSPLHF. In DNA form, the CDR3 reads TGCGCCAGCAGCCAAGATGGACAGGGCTTCGGCTCACCCCTCCACTTT.

The gene calls are TRBV4-2 and TRBJ1-3, with 8 bases lining up with TRBD1. CDR3 length: 12 residues. CDR1 is LGHNA and CDR2 is YNFKEQ in the germline V gene. J was trimmed by 7 bases and V by 6 bases; bases with no gene match: 2. The CDR3 region is CASRQGGNTIYF. The CDR3, as DNA: TGTGCCAGCAGACAGGGGGGGAACACCATATATTTT.

In DNA form, the CDR3 reads TGTGCCAGCAGCTTCGGCGGCCCTGAGCAGTTCTTC. Translating gives CASSFGGPEQFF. The chain recombines TRBV7-9 with TRBJ2-1; unclear D gene. The CDR3 runs to 12 residues. Germline V gene data show CDR1 as SEHNR and CDR2 as FQNEAQ (reference sequence). V was cut by 3 bases and J by 9 bases, with 9 bases left in between.

The chain links TRBV5-1 to TRBJ2-5; D gene uncertain. V was pared by 1 base and J by 1 base, with 5 bases between. CDR3 length: 13 residues. Germline V gene data show CDR1 as SGHRS and CDR2 as YFSETQ. The CDR3 loop reads CASSLPSQETQYF. DNA for the CDR3: TGCGCCAGCAGCTTGCCCTCCCAAGAGACCCAGTACTTC.

The chain combines TRBV5-1 with TRBJ2-7; D gene uncertain. Trimming pared 0 bases from V and 5 bases from J, leaving 9 bases between. The germline V gene has CDR1 SGHRS and CDR2 YFSETQ. This CDR3 is built from 13 residues. The CDR3 DNA reads as TGCGCCAGCAGCTTGGGGAGAATCGACGAGCAGTACTTC. This encodes CASSLGRIDEQYF.

The V gene is TRBV27, the J gene TRBJ2-3; no clear D. Germline V gives CDR1 MNHEY, CDR2 SMNVEV (reference sequence). V lost 6 bases and J 0 bases, leaving 10 bases between the germline ends. CDR3 length: 14 amino acids. CDR3 nucleotides: TGTGCCAGCAGCCAATCCCATAGCACAGATACGCAGTATTTT. Translation gives CASSQSHSTDTQYF.

The chain uses TRBV27 and TRBJ2-5, with TRBD2 identical over 12 bases. The length of the CDR3 is 17 residues. CDR1 is MNHEY and CDR2 is SMNVEV in the germline V gene (reference sequence). Trimming took 3 bases from V and 3 from J; bases not matched to a gene: 8. The CDR3 nucleotides read TGTGCCAGCAGTTTGCGGCTGCTAGCGGGGGGGGAAGAGACCCAGTACTTC. Translation: CASSLRLLAGGEETQYF.

The chain carries TRBV7-9 and TRBJ2-4; TRBD1 matches at 8 bases. The CDR3 covers 15 residues. After removal of 5 bases from V and 3 bases from J, the junction contained 6 bases not matched to a gene. Looked up from germline, CDR1 is SEHNR and CDR2 is FQNEAQ (reference sequence). The CDR3 protein is CASSRDRLDKNIQYF. CDR3 sequence (DNA): TGTGCCAGCAGCCGGGACAGGCTGGACAAAAACATTCAGTACTTC.

J is TRBJ2-1 and V is TRBV10-1, with D perhaps matching TRBD1 (6 bases). With 9 bases removed from V and 7 bases from J, the gap between germline ends came to 25 bases. Looked up from germline, CDR1 is WNHNN and CDR2 is SYGVQD (reference sequence). CDR3 length: 16 residues. The CDR3 DNA follows: TGCGCCAGAAACAGGGATGTAACCCGATTTGAGAATGAGCAGTTCTTC. Residues: CARNRDVTRFENEQFF.

This clone showed up just once. The V and J genes are TRBV11-2 and TRBJ2-7; TRBD2 might be the D (5 bases). Germline values: CDR1 SGHAT, CDR2 FQNNGV. The CDR3 covers 14 residues. V gave up 3 bases and J gave up 3 bases, with 12 bases separating them. The CDR3 reads CASSFGSASYEQYF. The CDR3 nucleotides read TGTGCCAGCAGCTTCGGTAGCGCGAGCTACGAGCAGTACTTC.

This chain links TRBV19 with TRBJ2-6; unclear D gene. CDR3 length: 17 amino acids. The germline V gene has CDR1 LNHDA and CDR2 SQIVND (reference sequence). V lost 4 bases, J lost 0 bases, and 13 bases lay in between. The CDR3 spells CASSNQALNSGANVLTF. The CDR3, as DNA: TGTGCCAGTAGTAATCAAGCTCTTAACTCTGGGGCCAACGTCCTGACTTTC.

The rearrangement uses TRBV2 and TRBJ2-1, with D tentatively TRBD2 (7 bases). CDR3 length: 16 residues. V lost 4 bases and J lost 4, with 17 bases in between. Germline CDR1 is SNHLY and CDR2 is FYNNEI. The DNA of the CDR3 is TGTGCCAGCAGTGTTTTCCGGGGGGCGGATTACAATGAGCAGTTCTTC. This translates into CASSVFRGADYNEQFF.

The chain joins TRBV24-1 to TRBJ2-7; D is possibly TRBD2 (6 bases). This CDR3 is 15 amino acids long. In germline, CDR1 is KGHDR, CDR2 SFDVKD. V was shortened by 3 bases and J by 0 bases, with 11 bases between the two germline ends. In DNA form, the CDR3 reads TGTGCCACCAGTGATCCCGGGACTGACTCCTACGAGCAGTACTTC. The encoded protein is CATSDPGTDSYEQYF.